The next 6 T cell receptor beta chains were all read from a single sample in a study of blood T cells in healthy people across ages. It was with a sample-barcoded 5' primer and a J-beta primer mix that a second PCR of roughly 6 to 12 cycles was run. TCRdb re-called the 5' RACE reads with MiXCR, one entry per CDR3 protein. The table lists roughly 720,000 distinct CDR3 sequences, 40% to 65% of them singletons. The sequenced sample consisted of blood. Every receptor here comes from a man at least 80 years old in good health.

The chain is built from TRBV5-1 and TRBJ2-4; 8 nucleotides line up with TRBD1. The CDR3 runs to 17 residues. CDR1 is SGHRS and CDR2 is YFSETQ in the germline V gene. V lost 0 bases, J lost 5 bases, and 10 bases stayed unmatched. This CDR3 reads CASSLATGAAGENIQYF. The CDR3 DNA is TGCGCCAGCAGCTTGGCGACAGGGGCCGCTGGGGAAAACATTCAGTACTTC.

The V call is TRBV20-1, the J call TRBJ1-1, with D perhaps TRBD1 (6 bases). Trimming stripped 3 bases from V and 7 bases from J, with 18 bases between. Germline assignment: CDR1 DFQATT and CDR2 SNEGSKA (reference sequence). There are 14 residues in the CDR3. CDR3 region: CSASKGSKDSEAFF. CDR3 in DNA: TGCAGTGCTAGCAAAGGCAGCAAGGACAGTGAAGCTTTCTTT.

The J gene is TRBJ1-2, the V gene TRBV9, with a tentative D call TRBD1 (5 bases). Per the germline V gene, CDR1 is SGDLS and CDR2 is YYNGEE. The CDR3 sequence is 14 residues long. V gave up 0 bases and J gave up 3 bases, with 9 bases separating them. Written as DNA, the CDR3 is TGTGCCAGCAGCGTAGGGGGGGACGACTATGGCTACACCTTC. Translating it yields CASSVGGDDYGYTF.

The chain recombines TRBV7-8 with TRBJ2-1; TRBD2 aligns across 7 bases. V trimming: 4 bases; J trimming: 7 bases; junction bases outside the gene matches: 16. CDR3 length: 17 amino acids. CDR1 SGHVS and CDR2 FQNEAQ come from the germline V gene. The CDR3 DNA reads as TGTGCCAGCAGCTCCCGCGAGGGGACTACGAACAGAAATGAGCAGTTCTTC. Its protein is CASSSREGTTNRNEQFF.

V and J are TRBV6-1 and TRBJ2-3; 7 nucleotides agree with TRBD2. The CDR3 runs to 15 residues. V lost 5 bases, J lost 0 bases, and 5 bases stayed unmatched. Germline V CDR1 and CDR2: MNHNS, SASEGT. The CDR3 sequence is CASSRGGISTDTQYF. CDR3 sequence (DNA): TGTGCCAGCAGTCGCGGGGGAATTAGCACAGATACGCAGTATTTT.

The rearrangement links TRBV25-1 to TRBJ1-5; 11 bases line up with TRBD1. CDR1 and CDR2 from the germline V gene are MGHDK and SYGVNS. The CDR3 length is 17 residues. V was pared by 4 bases and J by 0 bases, with 5 bases of the junction left unmatched. CDR3 nucleotide sequence: TGTGCCAGCAGTGGGACAGGGGGCGGTTTTAGCAATCAGCCCCAGCATTTT. This encodes CASSGTGGGFSNQPQHF.